The clone carrying this TCR beta chain has ten or more counts. Antigen: not known. This entry comes from a study of T cells in Graves' hyperthyroidism and ophthalmopathy. The study, taken as a whole, reports: A 13 V-J signature model discriminated ophthalmopathy versus stable hyperthyroidism.

RNA transcripts yielded amplified TCR beta CDR3 regions. HTBI primers were used for first-round RT-PCR of the TCR CDR3. One entry per CDR3 protein, called by TCRdb with MiXCR from the multiplex PCR reads. The sample has 400,000 to 600,000 distinct CDR3 sequences; less than 25% are singletons. CDR1 is SGHAT, CDR2 FQDESV, per germline (reference sequence). The length of the CDR3 is 18 residues. After removal of 6 bases from V and 2 bases from J, the junction contained 13 bases not matched to a gene. The chain joins TRBV11-1 to TRBJ1-2; 12 bases map to TRBD1. This TCR derives from a man aged 18 to 30 with Graves' hyperthyroidism. The sample taken for sequencing was blood. The CDR3 is CASRHSGTGGSMNYGYTF. CDR3 in DNA: TGTGCCAGCAGGCACTCCGGGACAGGGGGCTCAATGAACTATGGCTACACCTTC.